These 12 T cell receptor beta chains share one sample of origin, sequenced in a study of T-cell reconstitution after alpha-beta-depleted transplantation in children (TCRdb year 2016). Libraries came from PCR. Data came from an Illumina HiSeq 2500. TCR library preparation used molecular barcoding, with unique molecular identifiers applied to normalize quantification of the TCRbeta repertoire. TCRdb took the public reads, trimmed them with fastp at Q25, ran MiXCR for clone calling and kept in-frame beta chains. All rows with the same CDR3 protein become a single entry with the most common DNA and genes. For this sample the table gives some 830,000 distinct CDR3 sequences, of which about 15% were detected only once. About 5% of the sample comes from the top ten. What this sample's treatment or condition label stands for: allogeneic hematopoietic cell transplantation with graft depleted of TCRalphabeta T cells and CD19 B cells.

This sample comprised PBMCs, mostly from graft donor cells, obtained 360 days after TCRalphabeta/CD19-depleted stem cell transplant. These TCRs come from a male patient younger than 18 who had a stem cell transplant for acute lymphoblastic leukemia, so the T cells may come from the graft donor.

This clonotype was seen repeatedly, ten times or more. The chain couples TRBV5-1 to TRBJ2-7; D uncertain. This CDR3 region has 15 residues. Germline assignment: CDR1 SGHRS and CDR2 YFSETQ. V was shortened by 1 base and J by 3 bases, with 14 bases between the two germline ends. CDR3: CASSLMQKLVYEQYF. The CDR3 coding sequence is TGCGCCAGCAGCTTGATGCAGAAATTGGTCTACGAGCAGTACTTC.

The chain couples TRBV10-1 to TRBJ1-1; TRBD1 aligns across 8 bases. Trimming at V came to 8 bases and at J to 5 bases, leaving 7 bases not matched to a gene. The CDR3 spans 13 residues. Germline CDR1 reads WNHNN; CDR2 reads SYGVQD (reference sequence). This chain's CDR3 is CASSGQGTTEAFF. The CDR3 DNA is TGCGCCAGCTCTGGACAGGGTACGACTGAAGCTTTCTTT.

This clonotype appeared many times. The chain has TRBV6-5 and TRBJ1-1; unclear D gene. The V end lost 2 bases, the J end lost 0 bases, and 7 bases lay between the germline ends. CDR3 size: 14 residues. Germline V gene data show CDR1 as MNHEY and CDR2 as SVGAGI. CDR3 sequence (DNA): TGTGCCAGCAGTTACAGGGCATTGAACACTGAAGCTTTCTTT. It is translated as CASSYRALNTEAFF.

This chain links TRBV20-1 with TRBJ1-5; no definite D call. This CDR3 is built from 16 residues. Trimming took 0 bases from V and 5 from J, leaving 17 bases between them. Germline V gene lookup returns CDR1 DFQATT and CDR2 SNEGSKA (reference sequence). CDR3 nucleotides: TGCAGTGCTAGAGACCGGCACCCGGGAAAATATCAGCCCCAGCATTTT. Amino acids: CSARDRHPGKYQPQHF.

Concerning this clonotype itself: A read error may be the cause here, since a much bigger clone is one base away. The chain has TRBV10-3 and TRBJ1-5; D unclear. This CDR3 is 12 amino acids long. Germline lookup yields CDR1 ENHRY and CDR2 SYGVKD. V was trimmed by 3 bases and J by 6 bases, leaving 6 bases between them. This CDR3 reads CAISEGGQPQHF. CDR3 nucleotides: TGTGCCATCAGTGAAGGAGGTCAGCCCCAGCATTTT.

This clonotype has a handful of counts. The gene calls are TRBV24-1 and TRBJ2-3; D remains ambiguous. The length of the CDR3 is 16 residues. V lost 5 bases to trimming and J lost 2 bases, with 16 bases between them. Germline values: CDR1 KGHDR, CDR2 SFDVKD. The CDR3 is CATSGPYGKHTDTQYF. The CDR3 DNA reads TGTGCCACCAGTGGGCCCTATGGGAAACACACAGATACGCAGTATTTT.

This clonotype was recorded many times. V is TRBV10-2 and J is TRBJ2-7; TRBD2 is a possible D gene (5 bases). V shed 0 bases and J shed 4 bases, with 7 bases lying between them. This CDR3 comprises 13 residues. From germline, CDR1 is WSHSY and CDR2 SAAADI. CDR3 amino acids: CASSESGRYEQYF. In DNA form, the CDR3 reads TGCGCCAGCAGTGAGTCAGGGAGATACGAGCAGTACTTC.

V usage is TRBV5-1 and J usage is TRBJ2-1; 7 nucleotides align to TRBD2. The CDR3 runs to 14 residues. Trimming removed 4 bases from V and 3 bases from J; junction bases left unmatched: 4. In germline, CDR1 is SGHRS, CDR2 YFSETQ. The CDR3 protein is CASSERGDYNEQFF. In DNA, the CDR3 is TGCGCCAGCAGCGAGCGGGGAGACTACAATGAGCAGTTCTTC. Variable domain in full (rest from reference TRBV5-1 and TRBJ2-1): KAGVTQTPRYLIKTRGQQVTLSCSPISGHRSVSWYQQTPGQGLQFLFEYFSETQRNKGNFPGRFSGRQFSNSRSEMNVSTLELGDSALYLCASSERGDYNEQFFGPGTRLTVL.

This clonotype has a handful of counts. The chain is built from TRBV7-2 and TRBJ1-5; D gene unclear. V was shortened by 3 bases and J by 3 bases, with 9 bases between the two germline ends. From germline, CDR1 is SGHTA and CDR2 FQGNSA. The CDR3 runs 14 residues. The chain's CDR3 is CASSFRQINQPQHF. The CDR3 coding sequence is TGTGCCAGCAGCTTTAGGCAGATCAATCAGCCCCAGCATTTT.

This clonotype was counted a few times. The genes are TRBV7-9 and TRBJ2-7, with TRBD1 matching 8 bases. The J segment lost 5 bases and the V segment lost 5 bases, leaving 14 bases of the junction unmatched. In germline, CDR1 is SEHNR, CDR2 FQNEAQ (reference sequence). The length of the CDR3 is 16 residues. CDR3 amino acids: CASSPVKWDRIDEQYF. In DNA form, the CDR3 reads TGTGCCAGCAGCCCAGTTAAATGGGACAGGATTGACGAGCAGTACTTC.

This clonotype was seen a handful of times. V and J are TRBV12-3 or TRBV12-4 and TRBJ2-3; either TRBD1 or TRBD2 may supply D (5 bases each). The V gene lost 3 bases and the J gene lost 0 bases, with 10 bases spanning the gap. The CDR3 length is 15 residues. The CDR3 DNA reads TGTGCCAGCAGTTTGTGGGGGTTGAGCACAGATACGCAGTATTTT. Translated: CASSLWGLSTDTQYF.

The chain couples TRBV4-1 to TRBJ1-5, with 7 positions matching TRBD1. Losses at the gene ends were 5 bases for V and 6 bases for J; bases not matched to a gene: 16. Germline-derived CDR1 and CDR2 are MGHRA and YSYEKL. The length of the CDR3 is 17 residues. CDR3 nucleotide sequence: TGCGCCAGCAGCGAATCATTTACAGGGGCACGGGGTCAGCCCCAGCATTTT. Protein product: CASSESFTGARGQPQHF.